This TCR beta chain comes out of a study of tumor-infiltrating lymphocytes in primary liver carcinoma. Extraction also yielded germline DNA, while blood RNA was obtained from unsorted whole blood. There were only treatment-naive patients, all with chronic HBV infection. The collection of four milliliters of peripheral blood preceded surgery. The input was approximately 500 ng total RNA; TCR beta cDNA was made from it with a constant-region primer. Three-round nested multiplex PCR performed with slightly modified ARM-PCR produced the TCR beta libraries. Use of TRBV1-TRBV30 forward primers with a C-beta reverse primer characterized the first two PCR rounds, which lasted ten to eleven cycles each. TCRdb used MiXCR to reprocess the multiplex PCR reads, holding one entry per CDR3 protein. The sample holds about 350,000 distinct CDR3 sequences; less than 65% are singletons and the top ten take about 6%.

Study results and limitations: Significantly larger top-250-clone fractions were found in tumors than in blood (p = 0.039).

Germline V gene lookup returns CDR1 SGHNT and CDR2 YENEEA. The CDR3 is 18 residues long. The V end was cut by 0 bases, the J end by 2 bases, with 18 bases between. Of note for this clonotype: Its target is unknown.

The chain is built from TRBV11-3 and TRBJ2-3; D is possibly TRBD1 or TRBD2 (6 bases each). Sequences were obtained from peripheral blood. The source is a man between 35 and 55 years old with primary liver carcinoma and hepatitis B virus infection. The CDR3 sequence: CASSLDPGARKFTDTQYF. In DNA form, the CDR3 reads TGTGCCAGCAGCTTAGATCCGGGGGCACGGAAATTCACAGATACGCAGTATTTT.